The 13 T cell receptor beta chains in this list originate from one sample, sequenced in a study of blood T cell repertoires in COVID-19. Sequencing used immunoSEQ multiplex PCR; TCRdb keeps in-frame clones, though not all of them. Among 450,000 or so clones, about 91% were seen once, and the ten largest hold roughly 1.4%. The sequenced sample consisted of peripheral blood. Receptor source: a woman between 40 and 55 years old with COVID-19, enrolled during active disease.

This chain joins TRBV19 and TRBJ2-7, with D perhaps TRBD2 (8 bases). Germline V gives CDR1 LNHDA, CDR2 SQIVND (reference sequence). There are 15 residues in the CDR3. Trimming removed 6 bases at V and 3 bases at J, with 18 bases between. CDR3 protein: CASSMEGAGGYEQYF. CDR3 in DNA: TGTGCCAGTAGCATGGAGGGGGCGGGAGGCTACGAGCAGTACTTC. Supplemented by reference TRBV19 and TRBJ2-7, the full variable domain reads DGGITQSPKYLFRKEGQNVTLSCEQNLNHDAMYWYRQDPGQGLRLIYYSQIVNDFQKGDIAEGYSVSREKKESFPLTVTSAQKNPTAFYLCASSMEGAGGYEQYFGPGTRLTVT.

The rearrangement links TRBV9 to TRBJ2-5, with a weak D call TRBD2 (7 bases). CDR1 is SGDLS and CDR2 is YYNGEE in the germline V gene. The CDR3 is made up of 15 amino acids. Trimming left V 4 bases short and J 4 bases short, with 17 bases between. Here the CDR3 reads CASSPQGRAAETQYF. The CDR3 bases are TGTGCCAGCAGCCCCCAGGGGAGGGCGGCAGAGACCCAGTACTTC.

The chain has TRBV7-9 and TRBJ1-4; 7 nucleotides agree with TRBD1. Germline CDR1 reads SEHNR; CDR2 reads FQNEAQ (reference sequence). CDR3 size: 15 residues. The V and J ends lost 1 base and 5 bases, in that order; junction bases with no gene match: 4. This CDR3 reads CASSLGRGRNEKLFF. The DNA of the CDR3 is TGTGCCAGCAGCTTAGGCAGGGGGAGAAATGAAAAACTGTTTTTT.

This clone was seen only once. The J gene is TRBJ2-5, the V gene TRBV24-1; 9 bases fit TRBD1. CDR3 length: 15 amino acids. Germline CDR1 KGHDR, CDR2 SFDVKD. With 4 bases clipped from V and 5 bases from J, the junction kept 7 bases outside the gene matches. The CDR3: CATSDLRQGGETQYF. The CDR3 DNA reads as TGTGCCACCAGTGACCTACGACAGGGGGGGGAGACCCAGTACTTC.

CDR3 sequence: CASSEQGASYEQYF. The CDR3 DNA reads TGTGCCAGCAGCGAACAGGGGGCCTCCTACGAGCAGTACTTC. V and J are TRBV2 and TRBJ2-7, with 9 bases fitting TRBD1. Germline V gene sequence: CDR1 SNHLY, CDR2 FYNNEI. This CDR3 has 14 amino acids. V was clipped by 6 bases and J by 0 bases; unmatched bases: 3.

Points on this clone: The sample carries other DNA sequences with the same CDR3. The V and J genes are TRBV5-1 and TRBJ2-5; 9 nucleotides align to TRBD2. The J segment lost 4 bases and the V segment lost 1 base, leaving 5 bases of the junction unmatched. The CDR3 is 15 residues long. CDR1 SGHRS and CDR2 YFSETQ come from the germline V gene. This CDR3 is CASSLLSGSGETQYF. In nucleotides, the CDR3 is TGCGCCAGCAGCTTGCTTAGCGGGAGTGGAGAGACCCAGTACTTC. The full variable domain, completed using reference TRBV5-1 and TRBJ2-5, is KAGVTQTPRYLIKTRGQQVTLSCSPISGHRSVSWYQQTPGQGLQFLFEYFSETQRNKGNFPGRFSGRQFSNSRSEMNVSTLELGDSALYLCASSLLSGSGETQYFGPGTRLLVL.

This chain links TRBV7-3 with TRBJ2-6; a weak D match, TRBD1 (6 bases). V lost 6 bases to trimming and J lost 0 bases, with 18 bases between them. This CDR3 has 18 amino acids. Germline V gene sequence: CDR1 SGHTA, CDR2 FQGTGA. This CDR3 reads CASSPEQGFSSGANVLTF. CDR3 nucleotide sequence: TGTGCCAGCAGTCCTGAACAGGGATTCTCCTCTGGGGCCAACGTCCTGACTTTC.

This chain joins TRBV3-1 (or the pseudogene TRBV3-2) and TRBJ2-7, with D possibly matching TRBD1 (5 bases). The V end lost 1 base, the J end lost 5 bases, and 18 bases lay between the germline ends. This CDR3 spans 16 amino acids. Germline V gives CDR1 LGHDT, CDR2 YNNKEL (reference sequence). DNA for the CDR3: TGTGCCAGCAGCCAAGTTTCGTCACAGGCCCTCCACGAGCAGTACTTC. Its protein is CASSQVSSQALHEQYF.

J is TRBJ2-7 and V is TRBV11-2; the D gene is possibly TRBD1 (5 bases). Germline assignment: CDR1 SGHAT and CDR2 FQNNGV. CDR3 length: 14 residues. Trimming took 1 base from V and 2 from J, leaving 9 bases between them. The CDR3, as DNA: TGTGCCAGCAGCTTAGGCTCAGGGACCTACGAGCAGTACTTC. Protein sequence: CASSLGSGTYEQYF.

This rearrangement joins TRBV4-3 to TRBJ1-1; TRBD1 agrees at 7 bases. V was pared by 4 bases and J by 2 bases, with 7 bases of the junction left unmatched. CDR3 length equals 15 residues. In germline, CDR1 is LGHNA, CDR2 YSLEER. The DNA for the CDR3 is TGCGCCAGCAGCCTCGATCAGGGGGTCAACACTGAAGCTTTCTTT. Its translation: CASSLDQGVNTEAFF.

This clone was seen more than once but under ten times. The rearrangement joins TRBV7-2 to TRBJ1-2, with D perhaps TRBD1 (5 bases). V gave up 4 bases and J gave up 0 bases, with 12 bases separating them. Germline CDR1 reads SGHTA; CDR2 reads FQGNSA. The CDR3 consists of 15 residues. The CDR3 DNA reads TGTGCCAGCAGCTCAACGGGGGGGGCTAACTATGGCTACACCTTC. Translated: CASSSTGGANYGYTF.

The chain has TRBV24-1 and TRBJ1-2, with 8 bases that match TRBD1. There are 14 residues in the CDR3. CDR1 is KGHDR, CDR2 SFDVKD, per germline. The V and J ends lost 4 bases and 3 bases, in that order; junction bases with no gene match: 3. CDR3 residues: CATSDPGGDYGYTF. The CDR3 DNA is TGTGCCACCAGTGACCCAGGGGGCGACTATGGCTACACCTTC.

In its sample, this clone was seen many times. The chain couples TRBV5-6 to TRBJ1-2; tentative D call: TRBD1 (5 bases). The length of the CDR3 is 12 residues. Looked up from germline, CDR1 is SGHDT and CDR2 is YYEEEE. The V and J ends lost 0 bases and 7 bases respectively, with 7 bases between them. CDR3: CASSLGTRGYTF. CDR3 DNA sequence: TGTGCCAGCAGCTTGGGGACACGTGGCTACACCTTC.